These 32 T cell receptor beta chains share one sample of origin, sequenced in a study of shared clonotypes between healthy human individuals. The repertoire was sequenced with immunoSEQ multiplex PCR; TCRdb's copy has only in-frame clones and lacks some. The data show more than 2 million clones, 95% seen once. Input material: naive CD4+ T cells sorted from blood. Subset noted: CD45RA+ positively selected. The source of these receptors is a man younger than 35 in good health.

This clone was seen once. The chain employs TRBV2 and TRBJ2-7, with D possibly being TRBD1 (6 bases). The CDR3 sequence is 14 residues long. Looked up from germline, CDR1 is SNHLY and CDR2 is FYNNEI. The ends were cut back, 6 bases at V and 2 bases at J, with 14 bases in the middle. CDR3 residues: CASSQGIGAYEQYF. CDR3 in DNA: TGTGCCAGCAGCCAGGGGATCGGGGCCTACGAGCAGTACTTC.

This clone was seen only once. J is TRBJ2-2 and V is TRBV5-4; D unresolved. The germline gives CDR1 SGHNT, CDR2 YYREEE (reference sequence). The CDR3 is made up of 14 amino acids. V was shortened by 2 bases and J by 7 bases, with 12 bases between the two germline ends. CDR3 region: CASSFTLGNGELFF. The CDR3 region has the DNA TGTGCCAGCAGCTTTACTTTGGGGAACGGGGAGCTGTTTTTT.

The rearrangement joins TRBV2 to TRBJ2-1; a weak D match, TRBD2 (6 bases). CDR1 is SNHLY and CDR2 is FYNNEI in the germline V gene. This CDR3 has 15 amino acids. V was trimmed by 4 bases and J by 8 bases, leaving 18 bases between them. The CDR3 region is CASSGQETRIYEQFF. CDR3 coding DNA: TGTGCCAGCAGTGGTCAGGAGACTAGGATCTATGAGCAGTTCTTC.

This chain connects TRBV30 to TRBJ2-3, with no clear D. V was cut by 6 bases and J by 6 bases, with 13 bases left in between. The CDR3 loop spans 12 amino acids. The germline CDR1 and CDR2 sequences are GTSNPN and SVGIG (reference sequence). The CDR3 region has the DNA TGTGCCTGCGGTAACCTGAGGGATACGCAGTATTTT. It yields the protein CACGNLRDTQYF.

The gene calls are TRBV10-3 and TRBJ2-7; TRBD1 agrees at 9 bases. V was clipped by 6 bases and J by 6 bases; unmatched bases: 12. This CDR3 has 15 amino acids. Germline CDR1 is ENHRY and CDR2 is SYGVKD. This CDR3 reads CAISVTGTGFFEQYF. The CDR3 DNA sequence: TGTGCCATCAGCGTAACCGGGACAGGGTTCTTCGAGCAGTACTTC.

The chain recombines TRBV5-1 with TRBJ1-1; D is ambiguous. Germline loops: CDR1 SGHRS, CDR2 YFSETQ. Trimming removed 3 bases at V and 7 bases at J, with 16 bases between. The CDR3 length is 14 residues. CDR3 loop: CASSYNSEWNEAFF. In nucleotides, the CDR3 is TGCGCCAGCAGCTATAATTCCGAGTGGAATGAAGCTTTCTTT.

The chain employs TRBV9 and TRBJ2-5; 9 bases agree with TRBD2. V dropped 4 bases and J dropped 5; count of bases not matched to a gene: 3. Germline-derived CDR1 and CDR2 are SGDLS and YYNGEE. CDR3 length: 13 amino acids. The CDR3 coding sequence is TGTGCCAGCAGCTTCGGACTAGCGGAGACCCAGTACTTC. Encoded protein: CASSFGLAETQYF.

The rearrangement links TRBV5-1 to TRBJ2-3; D gene unclear. The length of the CDR3 is 16 residues. V shed 2 bases and J shed 1 base, with 14 bases lying between them. The germline CDR1 and CDR2 sequences are SGHRS and YFSETQ. Here the CDR3 DNA reads TGCGCCAGCAGCTTACTCTCGATCGGTGGCACAGATACGCAGTATTTT. This codes for CASSLLSIGGTDTQYF.

This sequence joins TRBV30 and TRBJ2-1; TRBD1 might be the D (6 bases). Trimming took 2 bases from V and 7 from J, leaving 15 bases between them. Germline V gene sequence: CDR1 GTSNPN, CDR2 SVGIG (reference sequence). There are 14 residues in the CDR3. CDR3 sequence: CAWSSEDRGNEQFF. The CDR3 DNA sequence: TGTGCCTGGAGTAGTGAGGACAGAGGGAATGAGCAGTTCTTC.

V usage is TRBV28 and J usage is TRBJ1-2; 7 positions match TRBD1. CDR3 size: 13 residues. Trimming took 8 bases from V and 7 from J; bases not matched to a gene: 10. Germline V gene sequence: CDR1 MDHEN, CDR2 SYDVKM. CDR3 region: CASGTTGSLGYTF. CDR3 sequence (DNA): TGTGCCAGCGGAACGACAGGGAGCCTTGGCTACACCTTC.

The chain employs TRBV14 and TRBJ2-7, with 7 bases that match TRBD1. CDR1 and CDR2 from the germline V gene are SGHDN and FVKESK. CDR3 size: 13 residues. J lost 2 bases, V lost 4 bases, and 2 bases had no gene match. The CDR3 loop reads CASSPDRAYEQYF. CDR3 sequence (DNA): TGTGCCAGCAGCCCTGACAGGGCCTACGAGCAGTACTTC.

Details on this clone: Other DNA sequences in the sample encode the same CDR3. J is TRBJ2-5 and V is TRBV7-9; D uncertain. Germline assignment: CDR1 SEHNR and CDR2 FQNEAQ (reference sequence). The CDR3 runs to 11 residues. Trimming shortened V by 3 bases and J by 5 bases, and 4 bases separated the two germline ends. The CDR3 DNA reads as TGTGCCAGCAGCTTTATCGAGACCCAGTACTTC. As protein: CASSFIETQYF.

The gene calls are TRBV23-1 and TRBJ2-4; possible D gene TRBD2, 5 bases. TRBV23-1 belongs to the ORF category, with a function that is uncertain. V gave up 6 bases and J gave up 3 bases, with 21 bases separating them. This CDR3 has 17 residues. CDR3 DNA sequence: TGCGCCAGCAGGTATCAGCGGAGGAGTTGCGGCAAAAACATTCAGTACTTC. As protein: CASRYQRRSCGKNIQYF.

The chain links TRBV5-1 to TRBJ1-2; 7 bases line up with TRBD1. Germline CDR1 is SGHRS and CDR2 is YFSETQ. V lost 2 bases to trimming and J lost 6 bases; unmatched junction nucleotides: 13. The CDR3 sequence is 16 residues long. CDR3 protein: CASSFSGTALGDGYTF. The CDR3, as DNA: TGCGCCAGCAGCTTCTCCGGGACAGCTCTAGGCGATGGCTACACCTTC.

On this clone: Other DNA sequences in this specimen translate into the identical CDR3. This chain connects TRBV28 to TRBJ1-4; D may be TRBD1 (5 bases). The CDR3 runs 15 residues. Germline V lookup: CDR1 MDHEN, CDR2 SYDVKM. Trimming left V 3 bases short and J 0 bases short, with 8 bases between. CDR3 region: CASSLGGATNEKLFF. CDR3 DNA: TGTGCCAGCAGTTTGGGAGGGGCAACTAATGAAAAACTGTTTTTT. The whole variable domain, remainder taken from reference TRBV28 and TRBJ1-4, is DVKVTQSSRYLVKRTGEKVFLECVQDMDHENMFWYRQDPGLGLRLIYFSYDVKMKEKGDIPEGYSVSREKKERFSLILESASTNQTSMYLCASSLGGATNEKLFFGSGTQLSVL.

Regarding this clone: A read error may account for a junction end that differs from germline. This rearrangement joins TRBV4-1 to TRBJ1-2; weak D call: TRBD1 (6 bases). Per the germline V gene, CDR1 is MGHRA and CDR2 is YSYEKL. The CDR3 spans 14 residues. The CDR3 loop reads CASSQAQGNDGYTF. The DNA of the CDR3 is TGCGCCAGCAGCCAAGCACAGGGTAACGATGGCTACACCTTC.

This CDR3 reads CASGGGGDQAEAFF. DNA for the CDR3: TGTGCCAGCGGAGGGGGGGGAGACCAGGCTGAAGCTTTCTTT. The chain joins TRBV6-1 to TRBJ1-1; D may be TRBD1 (6 bases). The CDR3 runs 14 residues. V was pared by 8 bases and J by 6 bases, with 19 bases between. CDR1 and CDR2 from the germline V gene are MNHNS and SASEGT.

Remarks on this clone: The sample holds other DNA sequences that translate to the same CDR3. The CDR3 sequence: CASSGQGVNTEAFF. CDR3 nucleotide sequence: TGTGCCAGCAGTGGCCAGGGAGTGAACACTGAAGCTTTCTTT. The rearrangement joins TRBV6-1 to TRBJ1-1; weak D call: TRBD1 (5 bases). This CDR3 has 14 amino acids. The germline V gene has CDR1 MNHNS and CDR2 SASEGT. Trimming cost V 4 bases and J 0 bases, with 9 bases left between them.

V is TRBV6-1 and J is TRBJ2-5, with D possibly matching TRBD1 (6 bases). The germline V and J ends were trimmed by 6 bases and 4 bases, with 15 bases remaining between them. The length of the CDR3 is 14 residues. The V gene's germline CDR1 is MNHNS and CDR2 SASEGT. In nucleotides, the CDR3 is TGTGCCAGCAGCGAACGACAGGCGGGAGAGACCCAGTACTTC. Protein product: CASSERQAGETQYF.

The chain links TRBV4-3 to TRBJ2-3; 7 nucleotides agree with TRBD1. The CDR3 is made up of 15 amino acids. From germline, CDR1 is LGHNA and CDR2 YSLEER. Unmatched junction bases numbered 5, after V lost 3 bases and J lost 2 bases. The CDR3 DNA reads as TGCGCCAGCAGCCAGGAACAGGGGATCACAGATACGCAGTATTTT. Its protein is CASSQEQGITDTQYF.

This sequence joins TRBV5-4 and TRBJ2-7; TRBD1 aligns across 8 bases. CDR1 is SGHNT, CDR2 YYREEE, per germline (reference sequence). After removal of 3 bases from V and 5 bases from J, the junction contained 4 bases not matched to a gene. This CDR3 has 13 residues. DNA of the CDR3: TGTGCCAGCAGCTACCCGGACAGGGACGAGCAGTACTTC. Translated, it gives CASSYPDRDEQYF. Based on the CDR3 plus reference TRBV5-4 and TRBJ2-7, the full variable domain is ETGVTQSPTHLIKTRGQQVTLRCSSQSGHNTVSWYQQALGQGPQFIFQYYREEENGRGNFPPRFSGLQFPNYSSELNVNALELDDSALYLCASSYPDRDEQYFGPGTRLTVT.

The rearrangement uses TRBV10-1 and TRBJ2-1, with 8 positions matching TRBD1. This CDR3 spans 15 amino acids. Per the germline V gene, CDR1 is WNHNN and CDR2 is SYGVQD (reference sequence). The ends lost 3 bases at V and 3 bases at J; junction bases unmatched: 4. The CDR3 reads CASSDTGTGYNEQFF. CDR3 in DNA: TGCGCCAGCAGTGACACTGGGACAGGCTACAATGAGCAGTTCTTC.

CDR3 sequence: CAWTGTGVGGELFF. In nucleotides, the CDR3 is TGTGCCTGGACCGGGACAGGGGTCGGGGGGGAGCTGTTTTTT. The chain uses TRBV30 and TRBJ2-2; 10 bases are shared with TRBD1. J gave up 8 bases and V 4 bases, and 7 bases lay outside the gene matches. In germline, CDR1 is GTSNPN, CDR2 SVGIG (reference sequence). The CDR3 totals 14 residues.

For the CDR3, the DNA is TGTGCCAGTAGTGGGACGGTGAACACCGGGGAGCTGTTTTTT. This sequence encodes CASSGTVNTGELFF. The rearrangement links TRBV19 to TRBJ2-2; D is tentatively TRBD1 or TRBD2 (5 bases each). The CDR3 runs 14 residues. Germline CDR1 and CDR2: LNHDA and SQIVND (reference sequence). V lost 5 bases and J 1 base, leaving 8 bases between the germline ends.

Turning to this clone: Other DNA sequences of this sample code for an identical CDR3. V gene TRBV18 combines with J gene TRBJ1-2; 7 positions agree with TRBD1. V trimming: 3 bases; J trimming: 4 bases; junction bases outside the gene matches: 2. CDR1 and CDR2 (germline): KGHSH, LQKENI. The CDR3 totals 13 residues. Here the CDR3 reads CASSPGTVYGYTF. The CDR3 nucleotides read TGTGCCAGCTCACCCGGGACAGTCTATGGCTACACCTTC. The full variable domain, in which reference TRBV18 and TRBJ1-2 provide the parts outside the CDR3, is NAGVMQNPRHLVRRRGQEARLRCSPMKGHSHVYWYRQLPEEGLKFMVYLQKENIIDESGMPKERFSAEFPKEGPSILRIQQVVRGDSAAYFCASSPGTVYGYTFGSGTRLTVV.

This sequence joins TRBV7-2 and TRBJ1-3; D perhaps matches TRBD1 (5 bases). The CDR3 sequence is 15 residues long. The V and J ends lost 3 bases and 8 bases respectively, with 17 bases between them. From germline, CDR1 is SGHTA and CDR2 FQGNSA. The DNA of the CDR3 is TGTGCCAGCAGCTTCCAGGGCCCCATCGGAGACACCATATATTTT. This sequence encodes CASSFQGPIGDTIYF.

This clone appeared a single time. The chain combines TRBV19 with TRBJ1-1; D gene ambiguous. The CDR3 consists of 14 residues. The germline V gene has CDR1 LNHDA and CDR2 SQIVND (reference sequence). Deletions cut 3 bases from V and 1 base from J, with 9 bases between. This CDR3 is CASSMVRANTEAFF. The CDR3 coding sequence is TGTGCCAGTAGTATGGTACGGGCGAACACTGAAGCTTTCTTT.

The V and J genes are TRBV19 and TRBJ1-4, with 8 nucleotides matching TRBD1. The CDR3 is made up of 15 amino acids. Germline V lookup: CDR1 LNHDA, CDR2 SQIVND (reference sequence). The V and J ends lost 6 bases and 6 bases, in that order; junction bases with no gene match: 9. The CDR3 is CASRPQGAAYEKLFF. CDR3 nucleotide sequence: TGTGCCAGTAGGCCCCAGGGGGCGGCCTATGAAAAACTGTTTTTT. Drawing the rest from reference TRBV19 and TRBJ1-4, the complete variable domain is DGGITQSPKYLFRKEGQNVTLSCEQNLNHDAMYWYRQDPGQGLRLIYYSQIVNDFQKGDIAEGYSVSREKKESFPLTVTSAQKNPTAFYLCASRPQGAAYEKLFFGSGTQLSVL.

This sequence joins TRBV6-4 and TRBJ2-3; D is possibly TRBD2 (7 bases). This CDR3 has 15 amino acids. The germline V and J ends were trimmed by 5 bases and 1 base, with 13 bases remaining between them. Germline V lookup: CDR1 MRHNA, CDR2 SNTAGT. The CDR3 region has the DNA TGTGCCAGCAGTTCTCGGGGGGCCCGCACAGATACGCAGTATTTT. Translation gives CASSSRGARTDTQYF.

The genes are TRBV7-2 and TRBJ2-1, with 8 nucleotides matching TRBD2. Germline lookup yields CDR1 SGHTA and CDR2 FQGNSA. V was pared by 2 bases and J by 13 bases, with 10 bases of the junction left unmatched. This CDR3 is built from 14 residues. The CDR3 nucleotides are TGTGCCAGCAGCTTACTTTTTGATAGCGGGAATCAGTTCTTC. Translated, it gives CASSLLFDSGNQFF.

This clone was found once. The rearrangement uses TRBV7-9 and TRBJ1-1; 7 bases are shared with TRBD1. The germline V gene has CDR1 SEHNR and CDR2 FQNEAQ (reference sequence). The CDR3 sequence is 14 residues long. V gave up 6 bases and J gave up 7 bases; unmatched junction bases: 11. The CDR3 reads CASSSQGWYGEAFF. The DNA of the CDR3 is TGTGCCAGCAGTTCACAGGGGTGGTACGGTGAAGCTTTCTTT.

The rearrangement joins TRBV7-9 to TRBJ2-7, with D possibly being TRBD1 or TRBD2 (5 bases each). Germline lookup yields CDR1 SEHNR and CDR2 FQNEAQ (reference sequence). Trimming pared 1 base from V and 0 bases from J, leaving 13 bases between. The CDR3 sequence is 16 residues long. For the CDR3, the DNA is TGTGCCAGCAGCTTAGGATCTTCGGGGCTCTCCTACGAGCAGTACTTC. As protein: CASSLGSSGLSYEQYF.